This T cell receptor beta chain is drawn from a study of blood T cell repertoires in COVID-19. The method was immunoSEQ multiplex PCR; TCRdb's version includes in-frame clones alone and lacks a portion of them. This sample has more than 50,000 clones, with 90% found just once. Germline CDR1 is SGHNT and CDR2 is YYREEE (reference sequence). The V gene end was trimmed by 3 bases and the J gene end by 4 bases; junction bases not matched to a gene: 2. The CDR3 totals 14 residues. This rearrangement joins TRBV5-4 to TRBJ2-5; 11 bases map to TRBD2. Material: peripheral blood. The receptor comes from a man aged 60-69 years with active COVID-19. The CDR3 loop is CASSSGTSGETQYF. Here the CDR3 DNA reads TGTGCCAGCAGCTCCGGGACTAGCGGAGAGACCCAGTACTTC.